Below, one T cell receptor beta chain is given with its context. This entry belongs to a study of shared clonotypes between healthy human individuals. Trimming stripped 0 bases from V and 4 bases from J, with 12 bases between. Germline V gives CDR1 LNHNV, CDR2 YYDKDF (reference sequence). This CDR3 comprises 15 residues. TCRdb keeps only in-frame clones here, not all; method: immunoSEQ multiplex PCR. The sample has hundreds of thousands of clones, around four fifths seen once. Sample: memory CD4+ T cells sorted from blood. The sample's subset: CD45RA-negative fraction. This receptor was identified in a woman aged 25 to 39 in good health. The chain joins TRBV15 to TRBJ2-5, with D maybe TRBD2 (5 bases). The CDR3 protein is CATSRDGGPVETQYF. CDR3 in DNA: TGTGCCACCAGCAGAGATGGAGGTCCTGTAGAGACCCAGTACTTC.